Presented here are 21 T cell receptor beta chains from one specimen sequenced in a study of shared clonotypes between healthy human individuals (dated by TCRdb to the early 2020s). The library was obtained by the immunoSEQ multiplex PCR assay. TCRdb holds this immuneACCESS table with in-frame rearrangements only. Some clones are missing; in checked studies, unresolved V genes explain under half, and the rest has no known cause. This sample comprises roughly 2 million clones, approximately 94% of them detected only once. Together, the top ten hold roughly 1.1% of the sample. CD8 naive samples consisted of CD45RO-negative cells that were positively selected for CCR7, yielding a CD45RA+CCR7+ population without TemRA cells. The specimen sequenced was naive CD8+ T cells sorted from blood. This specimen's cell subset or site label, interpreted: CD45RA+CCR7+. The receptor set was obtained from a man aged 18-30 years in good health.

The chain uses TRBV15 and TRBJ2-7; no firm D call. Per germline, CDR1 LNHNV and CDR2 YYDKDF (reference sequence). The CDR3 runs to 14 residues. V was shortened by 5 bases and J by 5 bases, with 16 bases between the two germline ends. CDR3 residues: CATSSPSIYNEQYF. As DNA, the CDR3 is TGTGCCACCAGCTCCCCCTCGATATACAACGAGCAGTACTTC.

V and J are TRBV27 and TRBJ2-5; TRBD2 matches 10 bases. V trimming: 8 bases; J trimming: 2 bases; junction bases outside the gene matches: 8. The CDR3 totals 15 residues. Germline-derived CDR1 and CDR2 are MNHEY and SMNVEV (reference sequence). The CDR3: CASGTGTSVQETQYF. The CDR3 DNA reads TGTGCCAGCGGAACCGGGACTAGCGTTCAAGAGACCCAGTACTTC.

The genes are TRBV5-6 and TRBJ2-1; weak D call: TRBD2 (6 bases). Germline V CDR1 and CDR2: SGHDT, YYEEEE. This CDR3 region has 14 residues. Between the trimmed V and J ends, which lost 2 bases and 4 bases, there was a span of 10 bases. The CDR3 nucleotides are TGTGCCAGCAGCTTAACTAGCAGATACAATGAGCAGTTCTTC. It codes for CASSLTSRYNEQFF.

CDR3 sequence: CAWSVPLGEGENSPLHF. CDR3 nucleotides: TGTGCCTGGAGTGTCCCGCTGGGGGAGGGGGAAAATTCACCCCTCCACTTT. The chain joins TRBV30 to TRBJ1-6; tentative D call: TRBD1 (6 bases). V lost 0 bases and J lost 7, with 19 bases in between. Looked up from germline, CDR1 is GTSNPN and CDR2 is SVGIG (reference sequence). The CDR3 totals 17 residues.

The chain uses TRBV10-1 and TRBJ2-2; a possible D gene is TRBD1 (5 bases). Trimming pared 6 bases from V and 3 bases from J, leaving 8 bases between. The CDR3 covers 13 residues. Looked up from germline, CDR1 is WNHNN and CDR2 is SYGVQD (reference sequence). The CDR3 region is CASSQGYTGELFF. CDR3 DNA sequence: TGCGCCAGCAGCCAGGGATACACCGGGGAGCTGTTTTTT.

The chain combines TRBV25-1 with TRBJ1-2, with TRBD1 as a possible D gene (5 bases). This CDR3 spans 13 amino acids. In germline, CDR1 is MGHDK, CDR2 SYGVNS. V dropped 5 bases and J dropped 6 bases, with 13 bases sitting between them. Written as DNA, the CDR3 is TGTGCCAGCAGTTTGGGGGGGGATCATGGCTACACCTTC. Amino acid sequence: CASSLGGDHGYTF.

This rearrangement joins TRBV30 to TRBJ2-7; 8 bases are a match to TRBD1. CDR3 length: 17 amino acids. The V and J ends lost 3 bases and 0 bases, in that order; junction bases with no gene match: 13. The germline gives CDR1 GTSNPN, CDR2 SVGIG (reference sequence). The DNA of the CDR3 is TGTGCCTGGAGCCGGGGACAGGTCGACCACCTCTCCTACGAGCAGTACTTC. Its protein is CAWSRGQVDHLSYEQYF.

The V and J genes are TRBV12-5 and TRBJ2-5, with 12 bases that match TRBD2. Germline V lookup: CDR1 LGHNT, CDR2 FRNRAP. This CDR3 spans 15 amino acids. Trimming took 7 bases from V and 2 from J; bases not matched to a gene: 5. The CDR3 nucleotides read TGTGCTAGTGTCCATGGACTAGCGGGACAAGAGACCCAGTACTTC. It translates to CASVHGLAGQETQYF.

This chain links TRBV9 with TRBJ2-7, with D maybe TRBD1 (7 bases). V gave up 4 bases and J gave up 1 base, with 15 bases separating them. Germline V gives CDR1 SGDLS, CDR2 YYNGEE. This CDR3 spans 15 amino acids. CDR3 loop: CASSPYAGGSYEQYF. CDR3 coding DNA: TGTGCCAGCAGCCCATACGCAGGGGGGTCCTACGAGCAGTACTTC.

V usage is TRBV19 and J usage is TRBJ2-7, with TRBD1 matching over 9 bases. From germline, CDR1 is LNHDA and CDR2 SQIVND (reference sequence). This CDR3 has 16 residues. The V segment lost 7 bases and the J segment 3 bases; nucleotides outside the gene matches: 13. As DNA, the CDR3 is TGTGCCAGTAAAACCTCCGGGACAGGGAACTTCTACGAGCAGTACTTC. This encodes CASKTSGTGNFYEQYF.

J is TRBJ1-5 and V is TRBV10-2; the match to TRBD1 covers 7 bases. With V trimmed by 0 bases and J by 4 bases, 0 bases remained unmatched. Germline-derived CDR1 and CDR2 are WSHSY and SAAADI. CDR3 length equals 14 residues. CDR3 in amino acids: CASSESTGNQPQHF. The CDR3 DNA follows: TGCGCCAGCAGTGAGTCGACAGGGAATCAGCCCCAGCATTTT.

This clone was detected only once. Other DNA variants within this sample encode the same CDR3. CDR3 DNA: TGCGCCAGCAGCCAAGACGAGGGTTCCGGAAACACCATATATTTT. Encoded protein: CASSQDEGSGNTIYF. The V and J genes are TRBV4-1 and TRBJ1-3; D ambiguous. The CDR3 totals 15 residues. With 0 bases removed from V and 4 bases from J, the gap between germline ends came to 10 bases. CDR1 is MGHRA and CDR2 is YSYEKL in the germline V gene.

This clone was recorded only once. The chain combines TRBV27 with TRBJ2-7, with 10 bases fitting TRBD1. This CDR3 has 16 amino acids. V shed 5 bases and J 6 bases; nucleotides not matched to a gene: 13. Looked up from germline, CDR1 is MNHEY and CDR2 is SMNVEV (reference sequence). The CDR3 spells CASSGQGVVTIGEQYF. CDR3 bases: TGTGCCAGCAGTGGACAGGGGGTGGTTACTATTGGCGAGCAGTACTTC.

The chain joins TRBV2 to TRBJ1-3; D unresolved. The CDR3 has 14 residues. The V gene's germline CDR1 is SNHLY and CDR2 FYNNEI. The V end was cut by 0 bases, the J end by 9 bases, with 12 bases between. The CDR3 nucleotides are TGTGCCAGCAGTGAAGCGCTTAGGGTGGGCACCATATATTTT. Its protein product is CASSEALRVGTIYF.

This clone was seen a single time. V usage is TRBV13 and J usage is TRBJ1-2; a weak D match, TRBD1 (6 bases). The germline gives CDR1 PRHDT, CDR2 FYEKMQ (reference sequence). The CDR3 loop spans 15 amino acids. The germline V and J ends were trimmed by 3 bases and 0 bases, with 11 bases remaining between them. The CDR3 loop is CASSLGAGPNYGYTF. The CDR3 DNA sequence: TGTGCCAGCAGCTTGGGGGCAGGGCCTAACTATGGCTACACCTTC. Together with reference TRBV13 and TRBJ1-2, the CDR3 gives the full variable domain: AAGVIQSPRHLIKEKRETATLKCYPIPRHDTVYWYQQGPGQDPQFLISFYEKMQSDKGSIPDRFSAQQFSDYHSELNMSSLELGDSALYFCASSLGAGPNYGYTFGSGTRLTVV.

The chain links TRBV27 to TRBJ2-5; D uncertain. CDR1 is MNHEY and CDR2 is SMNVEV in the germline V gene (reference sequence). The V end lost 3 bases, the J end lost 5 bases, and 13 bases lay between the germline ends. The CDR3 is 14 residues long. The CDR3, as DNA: TGTGCCAGCAGTTTGCGTACCAGTGGGGAGACCCAGTACTTC. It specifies CASSLRTSGETQYF.

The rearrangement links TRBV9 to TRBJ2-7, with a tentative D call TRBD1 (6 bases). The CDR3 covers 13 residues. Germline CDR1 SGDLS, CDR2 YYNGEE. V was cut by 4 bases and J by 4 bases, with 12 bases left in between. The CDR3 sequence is CASSRRGGYEQYF. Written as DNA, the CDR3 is TGTGCCAGCAGCCGCAGGGGTGGGTACGAGCAGTACTTC.

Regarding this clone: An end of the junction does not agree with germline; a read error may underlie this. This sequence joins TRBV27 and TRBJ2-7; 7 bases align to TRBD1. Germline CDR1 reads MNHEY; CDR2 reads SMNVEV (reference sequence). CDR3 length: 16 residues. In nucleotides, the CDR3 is TGTGCCAGCAGTCTATCGCAACAGGGGACCCCCTACGAGCAGTACTTC. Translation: CASSLSQQGTPYEQYF.

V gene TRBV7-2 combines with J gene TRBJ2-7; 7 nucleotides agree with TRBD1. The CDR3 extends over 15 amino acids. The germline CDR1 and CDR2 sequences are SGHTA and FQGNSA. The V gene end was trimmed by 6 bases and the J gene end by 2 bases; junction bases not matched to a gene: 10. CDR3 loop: CASRPISGGTYEQYF. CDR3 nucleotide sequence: TGTGCCAGCAGACCAATTTCAGGGGGAACCTACGAGCAGTACTTC.

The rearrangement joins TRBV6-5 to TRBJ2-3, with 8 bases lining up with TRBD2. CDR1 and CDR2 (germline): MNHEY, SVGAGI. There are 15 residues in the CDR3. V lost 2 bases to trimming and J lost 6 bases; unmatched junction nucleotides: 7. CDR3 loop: CASSYQAGVADTQYF. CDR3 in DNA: TGTGCCAGCAGTTACCAAGCGGGAGTCGCCGATACGCAGTATTTT.

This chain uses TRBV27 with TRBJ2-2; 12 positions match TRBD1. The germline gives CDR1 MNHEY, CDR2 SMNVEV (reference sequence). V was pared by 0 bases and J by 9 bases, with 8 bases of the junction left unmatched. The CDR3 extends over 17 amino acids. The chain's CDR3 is CASSLSPGTGGGWELFF. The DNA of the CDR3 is TGTGCCAGCAGTTTATCCCCCGGGACAGGGGGCGGCTGGGAGCTGTTTTTT.